These T cell receptor beta chains were read from a single sample in a study of cytomegalovirus exposure and HLA in healthy donors. Clones were sequenced by immunoSEQ multiplex PCR, and TCRdb holds only the in-frame ones, with some missing. The sample shows 220,000 or so clones, approximately 70% of them seen only once. The specimen sequenced was PBMCs. These receptors came from a woman under 40 in good health and CMV-seronegative. CDR3s include the opening cysteine and the closing phenylalanine or tryptophan. D genes are given only for firm matches. Clone size is shown for a subset of rows, as once, few, many or a class of expanded clone.

V: TRBV29-1
size: .
J: TRBJ1-1
length: 14
D: TRBD1
DNA: TGCAGCGTAGATCAGGGGGAGGTAGGGACTGAAGCTTTCTTT
CDR3: CSVDQGEVGTEAFF

V: TRBV6-1
size: .
J: TRBJ1-2
length: 14
D: .
DNA: TGTGCCAGCAGTTTTGAGCCCGTTAGCTATGGCTACACCTTC
CDR3: CASSFEPVSYGYTF

V: TRBV6-6
size: .
J: TRBJ2-5
length: 15
D: TRBD2
DNA: TGTGCCAGCAGGGGGACTAGTTGGACCCAAGAGACCCAGTACTTC
CDR3: CASRGTSWTQETQYF

V: TRBV6-5
size: .
J: TRBJ2-5
length: 16
D: .
DNA: TGTGCCAGCAGTTACTTGGCGGGGTGGAATGAAGAGACCCAGTACTTC
CDR3: CASSYLAGWNEETQYF

V: TRBV10-3
size: .
J: TRBJ2-1
length: 16
D: .
DNA: TGTGCCATCAGCCACCCTGAGGGAGACTGGACGAATGAGCAGTTCTTC
CDR3: CAISHPEGDWTNEQFF

V: TRBV5-1
size: .
J: TRBJ2-7
length: 13
D: .
DNA: TGCGCCAGCAGTTTGACACGCGGTGGCGAGCAGTACTTC
CDR3: CASSLTRGGEQYF

V: TRBV7-3
size: .
J: TRBJ1-1
length: 14
D: .
DNA: TGTGCCAGCAGCAGGGACTTTATGAACACTGAAGCTTTCTTT
CDR3: CASSRDFMNTEAFF

V: TRBV19
size: few
J: TRBJ1-2
length: 15
D: .
DNA: TGTGCCAGTAGTATAGGGCGGGCTCTAGACTATGGCTACACCTTC
CDR3: CASSIGRALDYGYTF

V: TRBV2
size: .
J: TRBJ2-3
length: 19
D: TRBD2
DNA: TGTGCCAGCACTGACCCACTAAGTCGACTAGCGGGTTCCCCGGATACGCAGTATTTT
CDR3: CASTDPLSRLAGSPDTQYF

V: TRBV5-1
size: .
J: TRBJ2-1
length: 14
D: TRBD2
DNA: TGCGCCAGCAGCTTGGGGGAGGGCCGCCATGAGCAGTTCTTC
CDR3: CASSLGEGRHEQFF

V: TRBV27
size: .
J: TRBJ2-3
length: 15
D: TRBD1
DNA: TGTGCCAGCAGTTATGGGGACAGGGGGGCAGATACGCAGTATTTT
CDR3: CASSYGDRGADTQYF

V: TRBV4-1
size: .
J: TRBJ1-4
length: 16
D: .
DNA: TGCGCCAGCAGCCAACCCCTCAGGGGCCCTAATGAAAAACTGTTTTTT
CDR3: CASSQPLRGPNEKLFF

V: TRBV19
size: few
J: TRBJ1-5
length: 14
D: TRBD1
DNA: TGTGCCAGTAGTACCCGACAGGGAGGTCAGCCCCAGCATTTT
CDR3: CASSTRQGGQPQHF

V: TRBV6-5
size: .
J: TRBJ1-1
length: 16
D: TRBD1
DNA: TGTGCCAGCAGTTACGATATGACAGGGTGGTACACTGAAGCTTTCTTT
CDR3: CASSYDMTGWYTEAFF

V: TRBV27
size: .
J: TRBJ2-5
length: 15
D: .
DNA: TGTGCCAGCCTTCCCTTTGTGGGGGGGCGGGAGACCCAGTACTTC
CDR3: CASLPFVGGRETQYF

V: TRBV19
size: .
J: TRBJ1-1
length: 14
D: TRBD1
DNA: TGTGCCAGTAGTACAGACAGGGGAAGCACTGAAGCTTTCTTT
CDR3: CASSTDRGSTEAFF

V: TRBV2
size: .
J: TRBJ2-5
length: 15
D: TRBD1
DNA: TGTGCCAGCCTATCCGGGACAGGGGGAATTGGGACCCAGTACTTC
CDR3: CASLSGTGGIGTQYF

V: TRBV9
size: .
J: TRBJ2-3
length: 12
D: .
DNA: TGTGCCAGCAGCCCTTCCACAGATACGCAGTATTTT
CDR3: CASSPSTDTQYF

V: TRBV7-2
size: .
J: TRBJ2-5
length: 15
D: TRBD2
DNA: TGTGCCAGCAGCCGAGACGGGACTAGGGGCGAGACCCAGTACTTC
CDR3: CASSRDGTRGETQYF

V: TRBV6-5
size: .
J: TRBJ2-7
length: 15
D: .
DNA: TGTGCCAGCAGTTACTCGACCGGGACTGGGTACGAGCAGTACTTC
CDR3: CASSYSTGTGYEQYF

V: TRBV19
size: .
J: TRBJ2-7
length: 13
D: TRBD1
DNA: TGTGCCACCCAGGACAGGGCTTCCTACGAGCAGTACTTC
CDR3: CATQDRASYEQYF

V: TRBV6-5
size: .
J: TRBJ2-2
length: 15
D: .
DNA: TGTGCCAGCAGTCTCGGGGGACTTAACACCGGGGAGCTGTTTTTT
CDR3: CASSLGGLNTGELFF

V: TRBV2
size: .
J: TRBJ2-5
length: 13
D: .
DNA: TGTGCCGGATCCGGGAACGGGGTAGAGACCCAGTACTTC
CDR3: CAGSGNGVETQYF

V: TRBV12-5
size: .
J: TRBJ2-1
length: 16
D: TRBD2
DNA: TGTGCTAGTGGATTCTGGACTAGCGGGAGTTTCGGGGAGCAGTTCTTC
CDR3: CASGFWTSGSFGEQFF

V: TRBV14
size: .
J: TRBJ2-1
length: 18
D: TRBD2
DNA: TGTGCCAGCAGCCAAGACTACCTAACTAGCGGGAGCTACAATGAGCAGTTCTTC
CDR3: CASSQDYLTSGSYNEQFF

V: TRBV5-6
size: .
J: TRBJ1-5
length: 15
D: TRBD1
DNA: TGTGCCAGCAGCTTGTGGGGACAGCTGAATCAGCCCCAGCATTTT
CDR3: CASSLWGQLNQPQHF

V: TRBV4-1
size: .
J: TRBJ2-2
length: 14
D: .
DNA: TGCGCCAGCAGCGCCGGACTAAACACCGGGGAGCTGTTTTTT
CDR3: CASSAGLNTGELFF

V: TRBV11-2
size: .
J: TRBJ2-1
length: 18
D: TRBD2
DNA: TGTGCCAGCAGCACGAGCCCTAGCGGGGGGGTTGATTTCGATGAGCAGTTCTTC
CDR3: CASSTSPSGGVDFDEQFF

V: TRBV10-3
size: few
J: TRBJ2-7
length: 14
D: .
DNA: TGTGCCATCAGTGAGGCCAGCGCTTACTACGAGCAGTACTTC
CDR3: CAISEASAYYEQYF

V: TRBV7-3
size: .
J: TRBJ2-1
length: 15
D: .
DNA: TGTGCCAGCAGCTTAACGACTAGCTCCTACAATGAGCAGTTCTTC
CDR3: CASSLTTSSYNEQFF

V: TRBV5-1
size: few
J: TRBJ2-5
length: 14
D: TRBD2
DNA: TGCGCCAGCAGCTTGGGGACTAGTAGGCAGACCCAGTACTTC
CDR3: CASSLGTSRQTQYF

V: TRBV4-2
size: .
J: TRBJ2-1
length: 14
D: .
DNA: TGTGCCAGCAGCCAAAAACTAGCACTGAATGAGCAGTTCTTC
CDR3: CASSQKLALNEQFF

V: TRBV10-3
size: .
J: TRBJ1-1
length: 15
D: .
DNA: TGTGCCATCAGTATACAGAGCAGACAGAACACTGAAGCTTTCTTT
CDR3: CAISIQSRQNTEAFF

V: TRBV27
size: .
J: TRBJ2-2
length: 14
D: TRBD2
DNA: TGTGCCAGCAGTCCCTGGACTAGCGCCGGGGAGCTGTTTTTT
CDR3: CASSPWTSAGELFF

V: TRBV7-9
size: .
J: TRBJ1-1
length: 16
D: TRBD1
DNA: TGTGCCAGCAGCGCAAACAACTTCGAAGGGACAGTTGAAGCTTTCTTT
CDR3: CASSANNFEGTVEAFF

V: TRBV5-1
size: .
J: TRBJ1-1
length: 13
D: TRBD1
DNA: TGCGCCAGCAGATCGGGACAGGGCACTGAAGCTTTCTTT
CDR3: CASRSGQGTEAFF

V: TRBV15
size: .
J: TRBJ2-5
length: 17
D: TRBD2
DNA: TGTGCCACCAGCAGAGATAATGGGAGGGTGTACCAAGAGACCCAGTACTTC
CDR3: CATSRDNGRVYQETQYF

V: TRBV4-1
size: .
J: TRBJ2-3
length: 16
D: TRBD2
DNA: TGTGCCAGCAGCCAAGATCTAGCGGGAGGCACAGATACGCAGTATTTT
CDR3: CASSQDLAGGTDTQYF

V: TRBV7-2
size: .
J: TRBJ2-1
length: 14
D: .
DNA: TGTGCCAGCAGCTTAGGGCTAGCAACAAATGAGCAGTTCTTC
CDR3: CASSLGLATNEQFF

V: TRBV7-8
size: .
J: TRBJ2-1
length: 16
D: TRBD2
DNA: TGTGCCAGCAGCGGAAACGGGGGGACCGTCTACAATGAGCAGTTCTTC
CDR3: CASSGNGGTVYNEQFF

V: TRBV7-9
size: .
J: TRBJ1-1
length: 14
D: TRBD1
DNA: TGTGCCAGCAGCCCGATCCTACAGGGGGCTGAAGCTTTCTTT
CDR3: CASSPILQGAEAFF

V: TRBV7-9
size: .
J: TRBJ1-2
length: 15
D: TRBD1
DNA: TGTTCCAGCAGCTTAGTCGGGACAGGGGTTGCTGGCTACACCTTC
CDR3: CSSSLVGTGVAGYTF

V: TRBV11-3
size: .
J: TRBJ2-5
length: 17
D: .
DNA: TGTGCCAGCAGCTCCCCCAAGGCGGGACCCCCGGCGGAGACCCAGTACTTC
CDR3: CASSSPKAGPPAETQYF

V: TRBV7-9
size: .
J: TRBJ2-5
length: 16
D: .
DNA: TGTGCCAGCAGCTTACCCACCGACCCAGCGATGAAGACCCAGTACTTC
CDR3: CASSLPTDPAMKTQYF